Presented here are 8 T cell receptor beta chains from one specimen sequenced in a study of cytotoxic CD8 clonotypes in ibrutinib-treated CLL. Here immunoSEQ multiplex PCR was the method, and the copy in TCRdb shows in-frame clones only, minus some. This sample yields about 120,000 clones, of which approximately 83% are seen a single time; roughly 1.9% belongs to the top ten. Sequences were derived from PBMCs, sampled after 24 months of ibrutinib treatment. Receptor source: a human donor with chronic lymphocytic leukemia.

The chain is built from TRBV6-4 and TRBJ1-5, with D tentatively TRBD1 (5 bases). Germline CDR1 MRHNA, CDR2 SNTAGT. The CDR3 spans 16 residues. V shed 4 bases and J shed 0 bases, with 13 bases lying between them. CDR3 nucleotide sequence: TGTGCCAGCAGTGCAAGACAGTTCCATAGCAATCAGCCCCAGCATTTT. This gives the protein CASSARQFHSNQPQHF.

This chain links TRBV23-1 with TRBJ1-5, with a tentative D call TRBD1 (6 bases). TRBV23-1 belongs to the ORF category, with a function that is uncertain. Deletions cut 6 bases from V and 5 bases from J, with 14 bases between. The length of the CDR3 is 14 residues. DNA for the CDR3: TGCGCCAGCAGCCAAGGGGGGGAGGATCAGCCCCAGCATTTT. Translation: CASSQGGEDQPQHF.

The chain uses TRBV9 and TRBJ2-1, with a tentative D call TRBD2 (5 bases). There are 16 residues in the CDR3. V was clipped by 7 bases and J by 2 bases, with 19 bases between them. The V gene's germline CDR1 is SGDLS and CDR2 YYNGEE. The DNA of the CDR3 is TGTGCCAGCCCTCCGTCAGGAGCGGCGCCCTACAATGAGCAGTTCTTC. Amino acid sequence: CASPPSGAAPYNEQFF. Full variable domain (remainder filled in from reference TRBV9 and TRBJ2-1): DSGVTQTPKHLITATGQRVTLRCSPRSGDLSVYWYQQSLDQGLQFLIQYYNGEERAKGNILERFSAQQFPDLHSELNLSSLELGDSALYFCASPPSGAAPYNEQFFGPGTRLTVL.

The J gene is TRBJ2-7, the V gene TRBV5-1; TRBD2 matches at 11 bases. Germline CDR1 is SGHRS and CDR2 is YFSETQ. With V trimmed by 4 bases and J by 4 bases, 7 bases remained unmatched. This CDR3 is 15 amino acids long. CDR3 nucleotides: TGCGCCAGCAGCGATACTAGCGGGAGTTTTTACGAGCAGTACTTC. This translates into CASSDTSGSFYEQYF. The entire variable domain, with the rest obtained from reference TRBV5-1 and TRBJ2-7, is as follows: KAGVTQTPRYLIKTRGQQVTLSCSPISGHRSVSWYQQTPGQGLQFLFEYFSETQRNKGNFPGRFSGRQFSNSRSEMNVSTLELGDSALYLCASSDTSGSFYEQYFGPGTRLTVT.

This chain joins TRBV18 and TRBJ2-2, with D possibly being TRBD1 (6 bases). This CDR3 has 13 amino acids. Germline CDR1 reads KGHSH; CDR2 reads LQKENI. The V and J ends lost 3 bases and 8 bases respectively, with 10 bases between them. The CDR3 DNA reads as TGTGCCAGCTCACCCGACAGGACTGGGGAGCTGTTTTTT. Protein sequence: CASSPDRTGELFF.

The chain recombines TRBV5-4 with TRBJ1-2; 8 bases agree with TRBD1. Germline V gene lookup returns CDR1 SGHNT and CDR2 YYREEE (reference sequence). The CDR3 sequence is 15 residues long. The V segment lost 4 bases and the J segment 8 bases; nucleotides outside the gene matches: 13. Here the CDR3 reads CASSPRDRGSSGYTF. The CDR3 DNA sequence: TGTGCCAGCAGCCCGCGTGACAGGGGAAGTTCCGGCTACACCTTC.

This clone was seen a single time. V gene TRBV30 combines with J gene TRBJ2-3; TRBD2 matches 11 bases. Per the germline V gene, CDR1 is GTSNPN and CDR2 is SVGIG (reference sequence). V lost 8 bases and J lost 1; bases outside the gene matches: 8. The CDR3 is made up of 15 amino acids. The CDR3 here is CAAPLAGGRTDTQYF. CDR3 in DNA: TGTGCCGCACCCCTAGCGGGGGGACGCACAGATACGCAGTATTTT.

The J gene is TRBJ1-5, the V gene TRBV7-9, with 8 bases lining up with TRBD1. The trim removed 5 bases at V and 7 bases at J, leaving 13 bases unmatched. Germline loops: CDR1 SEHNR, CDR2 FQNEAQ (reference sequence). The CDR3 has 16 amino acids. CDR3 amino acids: CASSPAGQGRYQPQHF. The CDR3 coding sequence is TGTGCCAGCAGCCCGGCCGGACAGGGACGATACCAGCCCCAGCATTTT.